The clone carrying this T cell receptor (beta chain) has a single count. Relative to the germline gene, one junction end is altered; a read error may explain this. The length of the CDR3 is 17 residues. Germline V gene lookup returns CDR1 SGDLS and CDR2 YYNGEE. This record comes from a study of blood T cell repertoires in COVID-19. Study at large: COVID-19 samples, acute and convalescent, were from the United States, Italy and Spain. The cDNA or gDNA used as material had been derived from T cells, B-cell-depleted T cells, or PBMCs.

In the authors' workflow: Cell counts per sample came from amplifying reference gene primers. Sequencing was performed with immunoSEQ multiplex PCR; in TCRdb, only in-frame clones are kept and a portion is missing. V, J and clone size were drawn from that table, and D and trimming were deduced from the DNA. Of 200,000 to 250,000 clones in the sample, approximately 86% are singletons; the top ten hold about 3%. The V and J genes are TRBV9 and TRBJ2-1; D might be TRBD1 (6 bases). Sequencing was carried out using peripheral blood. This receptor was taken from a woman younger than 45 who had recovered from COVID-19. The CDR3 loop reads CASTVGGTTSSYNEQFF. CDR3 in DNA: TGTGCCAGCACCGTAGGTGGGACAACTAGCTCCTACAATGAGCAGTTCTTC.